This T cell receptor beta chain was captured in a study of T-cell reconstitution after alpha-beta-depleted transplantation in children. In this sample, this clonotype turned up a few times. What it binds is unknown. Broader study findings: After transplant, at about two months, alpha-beta T cells were reportedly derived from several hundred expanded graft clones. The authors attributed T-cell counts and diversity one year after transplant mostly to newly produced T cells.

V was clipped by 4 bases and J by 0 bases, with 7 bases between them. This CDR3 contains 14 residues. From germline, CDR1 is SGHDN and CDR2 FVKESK. This sample's TCRbeta library carried unique molecular identifier barcodes. TCRdb fed the PCR reads into MiXCR, producing one record per CDR3 protein. The repertoire holds about a million distinct CDR3 sequences, with around 30% as singletons. The receptor was derived from a boy younger than two who had a stem cell transplant for SCID, so the T cells may come from the graft donor. This chain connects TRBV14 to TRBJ2-4; D ambiguous. The material sequenced was PBMCs, mostly from graft donor cells, taken 360 days after TCRalphabeta/CD19-depleted stem cell transplant. The CDR3: CASSRRGAKNIQYF. The CDR3 coding sequence is TGTGCCAGCAGCCGTCGTGGAGCCAAAAACATTCAGTACTTC.